Included here is one T cell receptor (beta chain) sequence, with context. Trimming stripped 3 bases from V and 2 bases from J, with 19 bases between. This CDR3 has 17 residues. Germline CDR1 reads LNHDA; CDR2 reads SQIVND (reference sequence). Original methodology: Amplification of reference gene primers provided the estimated nucleated cell counts. Assay used: immunoSEQ multiplex PCR; TCRdb lists only in-frame clones, some missing. Clonal size and the V and J genes are those of that table, whereas D and trimming came from the DNA. The sample records more than 250,000 clones, approximately 88% being singletons. The source of the sample is a study of blood T cell repertoires in COVID-19. Study details: T cells, B-cell-depleted T cells, or PBMCs supplied cDNA or gDNA.

A Seattle source enrolled patients during active infection and followed them longitudinally. The specimen sequenced was peripheral blood. The chain combines TRBV19 with TRBJ2-5; possible D gene TRBD2, 5 bases. The sequence was obtained from a woman aged 25 to 45 with COVID-19, enrolled during active disease. The CDR3 bases are TGTGCCAGTAGTATTCTTCTCAGCGGCCACAAGCAAGAGACCCAGTACTTC. This encodes CASSILLSGHKQETQYF.